This T cell receptor (beta chain) was retrieved from a study of beta chain features in type 1 diabetes. Trimming took 3 bases from V and 3 from J, leaving 8 bases between them. Germline loops: CDR1 SGHAT, CDR2 FQNNGV. The CDR3 loop spans 13 amino acids. Reverse transcribing all isolated RNA meant expressed TCRB transcripts were sequenced. The assay was immunoSEQ multiplex PCR, and TCRdb's table has in-frame clones only and misses some. The data contain over 600,000 clones, 9.5% to 15% of them singletons. This clone was observed a few times. No antigen is known for it. Overall study findings and caveats: Moderately but significantly shorter TCRB CDR3s were found in Type 1 diabetes patients in all four CD4+ subsets. Still unanswered here is whether HLA type influences TCRB rearrangement.

The TCR sequence derives from a man aged 30 to 45 with type 1 diabetes. The chain recombines TRBV11-2 with TRBJ1-2; D remains ambiguous. The material sequenced was naive CD4+ T cells from blood. DNA of the CDR3: TGTGCCAGCAGCTTTAGGCCGGACTATGGCTACACCTTC. Translation gives CASSFRPDYGYTF.